These T cell receptor beta chains were read from a single sample in a study of shared clonotypes between healthy human individuals. The repertoire was sequenced with immunoSEQ multiplex PCR; TCRdb's copy has only in-frame clones and lacks some. This sample has 980,000 or so clones, with approximately 76% found just once. The material sequenced was memory CD4+ T cells sorted from blood. Every receptor here comes from a man between 18 and 35 years old in good health. The CDR3 runs from the conserved cysteine through the conserved F or W. Each record gives: D gene, J gene, V gene, clone size, CDR3 protein, CDR3 DNA. The D gene is left open where the match is weak. Size values are once, few and many counts, or a class for expanded clones, and some rows have none.

>TRBD1|TRBJ2-6|TRBV10-3|few
CAAGGPGVSGANVLTF
TGTGCCGCAGGGGGTCCAGGCGTCTCTGGGGCCAACGTCCTGACTTTC
>.|TRBJ2-2|TRBV5-1|few
CASRQGTGTGELFF
TGCGCCAGCAGGCAGGGGACGGGAACCGGGGAGCTGTTTTTT
>.|TRBJ1-3|TRBV11-3|many
CASSSGNTIYF
TGTGCCAGCAGCTCTGGAAACACCATATATTTT
>TRBD2|TRBJ2-2|TRBV2|.
CASSEREGPTGELFF
TGTGCCAGCAGCGAACGGGAGGGTCCCACCGGGGAGCTGTTTTTT
>.|TRBJ1-1|TRBV9|once
CASSAGTSTEAFF
TGTGCCAGCAGCGCCGGGACATCCACTGAAGCTTTCTTT
>TRBD1|TRBJ2-7|TRBV6-1|.
CASSEGQGAYDEQYF
TGTGCCAGCAGTGAAGGGCAGGGGGCATACGACGAGCAGTACTTC
>.|TRBJ2-7|TRBV5-1|.
CASSPGFFHEQYF
TGCGCCAGCAGCCCGGGATTCTTCCACGAGCAGTACTTC
>.|TRBJ1-2|TRBV29-1|.
CSVDAQGDYGYTF
TGCAGCGTTGATGCACAGGGAGACTATGGCTACACCTTC
>.|TRBJ1-6|TRBV19|.
CASKEGYNSPLHF
TGTGCCAGTAAAGAGGGCTATAATTCACCCCTCCACTTT
>.|TRBJ2-1|TRBV5-1|.
CASSYSTNEQFF
TGCGCCAGCAGTTATAGTACTAATGAGCAGTTCTTC
>.|TRBJ2-1|TRBV18|.
CASSPKDEQFF
TGTGCCAGCTCACCCAAGGATGAGCAGTTCTTC
>.|TRBJ1-1|TRBV2|.
CASREDGQMNTEAFF
TGTGCCAGCAGAGAGGACGGGCAAATGAACACTGAAGCTTTCTTT
>.|TRBJ2-7|TRBV6-1|.
CASTTELLSYEQYF
TGTGCCAGCACGACGGAACTCCTCTCCTACGAGCAGTACTTC
>.|TRBJ2-1|TRBV7-6|.
CASSLARDNEQFF
TGTGCCAGCAGCTTAGCGAGGGACAATGAGCAGTTCTTC
>TRBD1|TRBJ2-3|TRBV18|.
CASTGQGGDTQYF
TGTGCCAGCACGGGACAGGGAGGAGATACGCAGTATTTT
>.|TRBJ1-6|TRBV30|.
CAWMGGSYNSPLHF
TGTGCCTGGATGGGGGGCTCCTATAATTCACCCCTCCACTTT
>TRBD2|TRBJ2-3|TRBV10-2|.
CASSEFSAGGKTDTQYF
TGCGCCAGCAGTGAGTTCTCAGCGGGAGGTAAAACAGATACGCAGTATTTT
>.|TRBJ1-3|TRBV7-8|.
CASSQREATGNTIYF
TGTGCCAGCAGCCAAAGGGAGGCAACTGGAAACACCATATATTTT
>.|TRBJ1-1|TRBV5-1|.
CASSSGAALLPNTEAFF
TGCGCCAGCAGCTCGGGGGCTGCCCTCTTACCGAACACTGAAGCTTTCTTT
>TRBD1|TRBJ1-5|TRBV6-1|.
CASSSPRGRSQPQHF
TGTGCCAGCAGTTCCCCCAGGGGGCGAAGTCAGCCCCAGCATTTT
>.|TRBJ1-1|TRBV5-1|many
CASSLQGKGTEAFF
TGCGCCAGCAGCTTGCAGGGCAAGGGGACTGAAGCTTTCTTT
>.|TRBJ1-2|TRBV7-2|many
CASSLGRSGYTF
TGTGCCAGCAGCTTAGGCCGAAGTGGCTACACCTTC
>.|TRBJ1-4|TRBV9|.
CASSVNDRPFEKLFF
TGTGCCAGCAGCGTAAATGACAGGCCGTTTGAAAAACTGTTTTTT
>TRBD1|TRBJ1-6|TRBV4-2|.
CASSFRDRVYSPLHF
TGTGCCAGCAGCTTCCGGGACAGGGTATATTCACCCCTCCACTTT